Shown below are 25 T cell receptor beta chains from a single sample sequenced in a study of cytomegalovirus exposure and HLA in healthy donors. It was with 60 Vbeta and 13 Jbeta primers that the PCR ran. Measured with immunoSEQ multiplex PCR; TCRdb has only the in-frame clones, and not every one. This sample carries 130,000 or so clones, with 1.5% to 1.7% going to the ten biggest clones. Sequencing was carried out using PBMCs. The source is a woman aged 35 to 49 in good health and CMV-seronegative.

About this clone itself: The sample has other DNA sequences that encode this CDR3 too. The V and J genes are TRBV9 and TRBJ1-4, with 9 nucleotides matching TRBD1. The length of the CDR3 is 14 residues. The J segment lost 7 bases and the V segment lost 0 bases, leaving 1 base of the junction unmatched. CDR1 is SGDLS and CDR2 is YYNGEE in the germline V gene. As DNA, the CDR3 is TGTGCCAGCAGCGTAGGACAGGGGGGTGAAAAACTGTTTTTT. Its protein product is CASSVGQGGEKLFF. Full variable domain (outside the CDR3, taken from reference TRBV9 and TRBJ1-4): DSGVTQTPKHLITATGQRVTLRCSPRSGDLSVYWYQQSLDQGLQFLIQYYNGEERAKGNILERFSAQQFPDLHSELNLSSLELGDSALYFCASSVGQGGEKLFFGSGTQLSVL.

The chain employs TRBV4-3 and TRBJ1-4; D might be TRBD1 (6 bases). V gave up 1 base and J gave up 12 bases, with 18 bases separating them. CDR1 is LGHNA, CDR2 YSLEER, per germline. This CDR3 has 15 residues. The CDR3 region has the DNA TGCGCCAGCAGCCAAGTAGGGGTTGTGCGGGGGCAACTGTTTTTT. Translated, it gives CASSQVGVVRGQLFF.

This rearrangement joins TRBV27 to TRBJ2-3; 12 bases fit TRBD2. CDR3 length: 16 amino acids. Germline trimming cut 3 bases from V and 1 base from J; bases unmatched to any gene: 2. Germline-derived CDR1 and CDR2 are MNHEY and SMNVEV (reference sequence). The CDR3 sequence is CASSLRTSGGTDTQYF. The CDR3 DNA follows: TGTGCCAGCAGTTTGAGGACTAGCGGGGGCACAGATACGCAGTATTTT.

V and J are TRBV27 and TRBJ1-4; 8 nucleotides agree with TRBD1. Trimming took 5 bases from V and 5 from J; bases not matched to a gene: 4. The CDR3 totals 14 residues. Germline values: CDR1 MNHEY, CDR2 SMNVEV (reference sequence). The CDR3 protein is CASSRGQGNEKLFF. The DNA for the CDR3 is TGTGCCAGCAGTCGTGGACAGGGAAATGAAAAACTGTTTTTT.

The chain joins TRBV29-1 to TRBJ2-7, with TRBD1 matching over 7 bases. Germline trimming cut 0 bases from V and 0 bases from J; bases unmatched to any gene: 11. This CDR3 has 17 residues. Germline V gene data show CDR1 as SQVTM and CDR2 as ANQGSEA. DNA for the CDR3: TGCAGCGTTGAAGATGCAGGGGGTACCTCTGCCTCCTACGAGCAGTACTTC. Protein product: CSVEDAGGTSASYEQYF.

The chain recombines TRBV11-3 with TRBJ2-1, with TRBD2 matching over 11 bases. This CDR3 spans 15 amino acids. The germline V gene has CDR1 SGHNT and CDR2 YENEEA. Trimming cost V 1 base and J 6 bases; bases outside gene matches: 2. Written as DNA, the CDR3 is TGTGCCAGCAGCTTAGTAGCGGGGGGGCCCAATGAGCAGTTCTTC. It translates to CASSLVAGGPNEQFF.

This chain uses TRBV10-3 with TRBJ2-7; possibly TRBD1 for D (5 bases). Germline V gene lookup returns CDR1 ENHRY and CDR2 SYGVKD. V was shortened by 4 bases and J by 7 bases, with 14 bases between the two germline ends. CDR3 length: 13 residues. The CDR3 DNA reads as TGTGCCATCAGTGCAAGACAGTCCCGGGAGCAGTACGTC. Amino acid sequence: CAISARQSREQYV.

The chain joins TRBV7-2 to TRBJ1-2; 9 nucleotides align to TRBD1. Germline CDR1 and CDR2: SGHTA and FQGNSA. This CDR3 has 15 amino acids. The trim removed 6 bases at V and 9 bases at J, leaving 14 bases unmatched. The CDR3 protein is CASRVPGQGSGSYTF. In nucleotides, the CDR3 is TGTGCCAGCAGGGTACCGGGACAGGGATCTGGTAGCTACACCTTC.

The chain is built from TRBV4-3 and TRBJ2-7; possible D gene TRBD1, 6 bases. CDR1 LGHNA and CDR2 YSLEER come from the germline V gene. The CDR3 extends over 15 amino acids. Trimming took 0 bases from V and 5 from J, leaving 14 bases between them. CDR3 sequence (DNA): TGCGCCAGCAGCCAAGATAACAGGGAAGTCCACGAGCAGTACTTC. Translating gives CASSQDNREVHEQYF.

The chain couples TRBV28 to TRBJ1-5, with TRBD1 as a possible D gene (5 bases). CDR1 and CDR2 (germline): MDHEN, SYDVKM. V lost 6 bases, J lost 5 bases, and 11 bases lay in between. The CDR3 totals 13 residues. The CDR3 nucleotides are TGTGCCAGCAGGTCTTCAGGGTATCAGCCCCAGCATTTT. It codes for CASRSSGYQPQHF.

The rearrangement uses TRBV7-2 and TRBJ1-4; TRBD1 might be the D (5 bases). CDR1 SGHTA and CDR2 FQGNSA come from the germline V gene. The CDR3 sequence is 14 residues long. V dropped 3 bases and J dropped 8 bases, with 13 bases sitting between them. This chain's CDR3 is CASSFQGSREKLFF. The CDR3 DNA reads as TGTGCCAGCAGCTTTCAGGGTTCAAGAGAAAAACTGTTTTTT.

The chain couples TRBV19 to TRBJ1-5; D is perhaps TRBD1 (5 bases). This CDR3 contains 15 residues. Germline V gene data show CDR1 as LNHDA and CDR2 as SQIVND (reference sequence). The V and J ends lost 7 bases and 0 bases respectively, with 13 bases between them. CDR3 protein: CASMGGVLSNQPQHF. The CDR3 nucleotides are TGTGCCAGTATGGGGGGGGTCCTTAGCAATCAGCCCCAGCATTTT. The variable domain in full, completed from reference TRBV19 and TRBJ1-5, reads DGGITQSPKYLFRKEGQNVTLSCEQNLNHDAMYWYRQDPGQGLRLIYYSQIVNDFQKGDIAEGYSVSREKKESFPLTVTSAQKNPTAFYLCASMGGVLSNQPQHFGDGTRLSIL.

The V gene is TRBV4-1, the J gene TRBJ2-7, with 9 bases aligning to TRBD1. J gave up 4 bases and V 10 bases, and 17 bases lay outside the gene matches. The CDR3 spans 16 residues. CDR1 and CDR2 (germline): MGHRA, YSYEKL. CDR3 bases: TGCGCCACAAAAGGGAACCGTGGACAGGGGCCATACGAGCAGTACTTC. Protein product: CATKGNRGQGPYEQYF.

Details on this clone: The sample has other DNA sequences that encode this CDR3 too. The rearrangement uses TRBV9 and TRBJ1-2; D ambiguous. Germline V gives CDR1 SGDLS, CDR2 YYNGEE. Between the trimmed V and J ends, which lost 0 bases and 2 bases, there was a span of 5 bases. The CDR3 runs 13 residues. The CDR3 region is CASSVDSNYGYTF. CDR3 bases: TGTGCCAGCAGCGTAGACAGCAACTATGGCTACACCTTC.

The gene calls are TRBV5-1 and TRBJ1-4; D perhaps matches TRBD1 (5 bases). Germline CDR1 and CDR2: SGHRS and YFSETQ. V shed 0 bases and J shed 1 base, with 7 bases lying between them. The CDR3 is 15 residues long. The CDR3 reads CASSLAGGTNEKLFF. As DNA, the CDR3 is TGCGCCAGCAGCTTGGCGGGGGGAACTAATGAAAAACTGTTTTTT. The full variable domain, its missing parts supplied by reference TRBV5-1 and TRBJ1-4, is KAGVTQTPRYLIKTRGQQVTLSCSPISGHRSVSWYQQTPGQGLQFLFEYFSETQRNKGNFPGRFSGRQFSNSRSEMNVSTLELGDSALYLCASSLAGGTNEKLFFGSGTQLSVL.

This chain joins TRBV6-4 and TRBJ1-1, with TRBD1 identical over 9 bases. The germline V gene has CDR1 MRHNA and CDR2 SNTAGT. The CDR3 covers 14 residues. V lost 4 bases, J lost 6 bases, and 6 bases stayed unmatched. CDR3 in DNA: TGTGCCAGCAGTGCAATGACAGGGGGGGCTGAAGCTTTCTTT. Amino acid sequence: CASSAMTGGAEAFF.

The gene calls are TRBV5-4 and TRBJ1-2; 8 bases align to TRBD1. The CDR3 runs to 15 residues. From germline, CDR1 is SGHNT and CDR2 YYREEE (reference sequence). V lost 4 bases and J lost 8; bases outside the gene matches: 13. The CDR3 protein is CASSLRTGSVQGYTF. CDR3 DNA: TGTGCCAGCAGCCTCAGGACAGGGAGTGTACAAGGCTACACCTTC.

The chain joins TRBV7-2 to TRBJ1-5; 11 bases match TRBD1. Germline V gene lookup returns CDR1 SGHTA and CDR2 FQGNSA. The J segment lost 4 bases and the V segment lost 5 bases, leaving 7 bases of the junction unmatched. This CDR3 region has 16 residues. The CDR3: CASSLTGTGGNQPQHF. DNA for the CDR3: TGTGCCAGCAGCCTTACCGGGACAGGGGGTAATCAGCCCCAGCATTTT.

Here the CDR3 reads CASSSSPVGGSPLHF. CDR3 bases: TGTGCCAGCAGCTCCTCCCCCGTCGGGGGGTCACCCCTCCACTTT. The chain uses TRBV11-2 and TRBJ1-6, with D possibly matching TRBD1 (5 bases). From germline, CDR1 is SGHAT and CDR2 FQNNGV. This CDR3 contains 15 residues. V shed 4 bases and J shed 10 bases, with 17 bases lying between them.

The gene calls are TRBV10-2 and TRBJ1-6; 7 bases are a match to TRBD1. This CDR3 has 13 residues. Germline loops: CDR1 WSHSY, CDR2 SAAADI. Trimming at V came to 9 bases and at J to 7 bases, leaving 6 bases not matched to a gene. The CDR3 region is CASGTVSNSPLHF. CDR3 coding DNA: TGCGCCAGTGGGACAGTGTCGAATTCACCCCTCCACTTT.

This sequence joins TRBV10-3 and TRBJ2-6; 8 nucleotides line up with TRBD1. Trimming removed 0 bases from V and 3 bases from J; junction bases left unmatched: 10. Germline V gene data show CDR1 as ENHRY and CDR2 as SYGVKD. The CDR3 contains 19 residues. The CDR3 bases are TGTGCCATCAGTGAGTCGAGGTGGCAGGGGGCGGGTGGGGCCAACGTCCTGACTTTC. Translating it yields CAISESRWQGAGGANVLTF.

The chain carries TRBV7-8 and TRBJ1-5; D call uncertain. The CDR3 totals 14 residues. Germline V gene lookup returns CDR1 SGHVS and CDR2 FQNEAQ. Trimming removed 6 bases from V and 2 bases from J, with 11 bases in between. CDR3 DNA: TGTGCCAGCAGACCCCCCCAGGGCAATCAGCCCCAGCATTTT. It translates to CASRPPQGNQPQHF.

The chain combines TRBV10-2 with TRBJ2-1, with D possibly matching TRBD1 (5 bases). Per germline, CDR1 WSHSY and CDR2 SAAADI. The V and J ends lost 7 bases and 1 base respectively, with 8 bases between them. CDR3 length: 13 residues. CDR3: CASTRDSYNEQFF. The CDR3 region has the DNA TGCGCCAGCACCAGGGATTCCTACAATGAGCAGTTCTTC.

The chain recombines TRBV5-1 with TRBJ2-1; 9 bases map to TRBD2. Germline values: CDR1 SGHRS, CDR2 YFSETQ. Germline trimming cut 2 bases from V and 3 bases from J; bases unmatched to any gene: 3. The CDR3 has 15 amino acids. The CDR3 loop is CASSFLAGSYNEQFF. The CDR3 DNA sequence: TGCGCCAGCAGCTTTCTAGCGGGGAGCTACAATGAGCAGTTCTTC.

V gene TRBV7-9 combines with J gene TRBJ2-1, with 7 bases identical to TRBD2. Germline V gene sequence: CDR1 SEHNR, CDR2 FQNEAQ (reference sequence). The CDR3 totals 16 residues. Trimming removed 0 bases from V and 6 bases from J; junction bases left unmatched: 8. Here the CDR3 reads CASSLARTRNSNEQFF. CDR3 coding DNA: TGTGCCAGCAGCTTAGCGCGGACTAGGAATAGCAATGAGCAGTTCTTC.